This TCR beta chain appears in the sequencing data of a study of cytomegalovirus exposure and HLA in healthy donors. In the PCR, 60 Vbeta and 13 Jbeta primers were used. The method was immunoSEQ multiplex PCR; TCRdb's version includes in-frame clones alone and lacks a portion of them. The table lists around 100,000 clones, roughly 74% of them singletons. All donors participated as healthy donors of bone marrow. Study results and caveats: The sole available immune exposure information was CMV serostatus.

Points on this clone: What it binds is unknown.

The CDR3 length is 15 residues. Germline-derived CDR1 and CDR2 are LGHNA and YSLEER. The junction had 6 bases not matched to a gene; V was cut back by 3 bases and J by 7 bases. This receptor was obtained from a woman aged 18-35 years in good health and CMV-seropositive. The chain has TRBV4-3 and TRBJ2-3, with TRBD2 identical over 11 bases. The sample consisted of PBMCs. DNA of the CDR3: TGCGCCAGCAGCCAGAGTAGCGGGGGGGCTTATACGCAGTATTTT. Encoded protein: CASSQSSGGAYTQYF.